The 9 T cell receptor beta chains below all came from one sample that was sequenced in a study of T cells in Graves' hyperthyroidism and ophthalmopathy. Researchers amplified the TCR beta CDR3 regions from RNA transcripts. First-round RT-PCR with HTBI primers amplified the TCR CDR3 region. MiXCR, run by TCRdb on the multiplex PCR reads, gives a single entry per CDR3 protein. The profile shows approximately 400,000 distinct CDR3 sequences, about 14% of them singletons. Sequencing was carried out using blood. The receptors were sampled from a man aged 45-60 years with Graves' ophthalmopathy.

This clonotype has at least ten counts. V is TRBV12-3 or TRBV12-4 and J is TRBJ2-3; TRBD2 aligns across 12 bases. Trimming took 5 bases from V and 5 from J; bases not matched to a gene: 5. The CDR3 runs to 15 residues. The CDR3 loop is CASSPSGRAVDTQYF. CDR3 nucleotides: TGTGCCAGCAGTCCTAGCGGGAGGGCCGTAGATACGCAGTATTTT.

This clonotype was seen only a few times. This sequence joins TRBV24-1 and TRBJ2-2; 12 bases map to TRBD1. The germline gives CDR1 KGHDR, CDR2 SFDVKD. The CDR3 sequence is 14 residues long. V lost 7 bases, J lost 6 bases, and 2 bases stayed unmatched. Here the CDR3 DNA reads TGTGCCACCAGGGGACAGGGGGCTTCCGGGGAGCTGTTTTTT. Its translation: CATRGQGASGELFF.

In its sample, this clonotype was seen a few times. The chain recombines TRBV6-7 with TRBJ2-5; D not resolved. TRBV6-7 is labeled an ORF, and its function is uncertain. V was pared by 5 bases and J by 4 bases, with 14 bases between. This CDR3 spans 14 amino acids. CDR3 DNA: TGTGCCAGCAGTCGCCAGACCAGGAGAGAGACCCAGTACTTC. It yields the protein CASSRQTRRETQYF.

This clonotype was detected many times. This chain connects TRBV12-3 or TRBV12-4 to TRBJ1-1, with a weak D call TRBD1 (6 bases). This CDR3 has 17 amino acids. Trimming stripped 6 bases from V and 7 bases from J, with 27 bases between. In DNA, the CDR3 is TGTGCCAGCAGCGCACAGCGAGCGACAGGACGGGACAATGAAGCTTTCTTT. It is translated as CASSAQRATGRDNEAFF.

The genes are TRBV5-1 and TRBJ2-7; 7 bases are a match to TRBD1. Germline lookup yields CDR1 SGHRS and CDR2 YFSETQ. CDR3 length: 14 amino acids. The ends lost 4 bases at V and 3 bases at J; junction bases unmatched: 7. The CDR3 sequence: CASSPQTGIYEQYF. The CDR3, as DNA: TGCGCCAGCAGCCCCCAGACAGGGATCTACGAGCAGTACTTC.

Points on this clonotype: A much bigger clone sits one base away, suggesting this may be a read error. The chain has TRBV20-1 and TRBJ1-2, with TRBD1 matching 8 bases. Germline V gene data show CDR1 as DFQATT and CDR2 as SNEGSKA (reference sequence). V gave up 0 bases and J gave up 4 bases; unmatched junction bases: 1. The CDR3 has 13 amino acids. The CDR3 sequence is CSAREGQVYGYTF. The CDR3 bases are TGCAGTGCTAGAGAGGGACAGGTCTATGGCTACACCTTC.

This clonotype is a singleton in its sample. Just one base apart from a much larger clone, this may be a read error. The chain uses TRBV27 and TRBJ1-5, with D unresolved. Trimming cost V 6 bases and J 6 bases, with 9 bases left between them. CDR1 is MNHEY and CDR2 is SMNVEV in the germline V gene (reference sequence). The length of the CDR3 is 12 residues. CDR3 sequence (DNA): TGTGCCAGCAGGGGAGGCGCTCAGCCCCAGCATTTT. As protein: CASRGGAQPQHF.

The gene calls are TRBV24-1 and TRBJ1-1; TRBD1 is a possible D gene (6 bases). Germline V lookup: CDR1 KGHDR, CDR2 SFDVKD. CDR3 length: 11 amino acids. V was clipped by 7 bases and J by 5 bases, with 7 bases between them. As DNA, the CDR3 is TGTGCCACCAGCCAGGGGACTGAAGCTTTCTTT. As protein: CATSQGTEAFF.

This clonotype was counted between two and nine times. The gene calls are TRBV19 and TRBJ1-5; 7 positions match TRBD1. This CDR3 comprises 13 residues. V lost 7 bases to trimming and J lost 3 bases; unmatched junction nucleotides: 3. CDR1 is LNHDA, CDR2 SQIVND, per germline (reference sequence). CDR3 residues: CASTGGNNQPQHF. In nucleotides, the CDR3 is TGTGCCAGTACAGGGGGAAACAATCAGCCCCAGCATTTT.